This is a list of T cell receptor beta chains from one sample in a study of cytomegalovirus exposure and HLA in healthy donors. Libraries were prepared by immunoSEQ multiplex PCR; TCRdb keeps only in-frame clonotypes and omits some of them. The sample comprises 150,000 or so clones, around 80% of which are singletons, and roughly an eighth rests with the top ten. The specimen was PBMCs. The origin of the receptors is a man aged 40-49 years in good health and CMV-seropositive. Each CDR3 is given with its conserved first and last residue. The order of the fields is D gene, V gene, clone size, J gene, CDR3 length, CDR3 protein, CDR3 DNA. A D gene is named only where the DNA matches it firmly. The size entry is marked missing in some rows and otherwise reads once, few, many or a size class.

D gene: TRBD1; V gene: TRBV5-1; clone size: once; J gene: TRBJ2-4; CDR3 length: 15; CDR3 protein: CASSKTGQVKNIQYF; CDR3 DNA: TGCGCCAGCAGCAAGACAGGACAGGTGAAAAACATTCAGTACTTC
D gene: TRBD1; V gene: TRBV7-3; clone size: .; J gene: TRBJ2-7; CDR3 length: 16; CDR3 protein: CASSLEGDRGPGEQYF; CDR3 DNA: TGTGCCAGCTCTTTAGAAGGGGACAGGGGACCAGGAGAGCAGTACTTC
D gene: TRBD1; V gene: TRBV6-6; clone size: .; J gene: TRBJ1-6; CDR3 length: 13; CDR3 protein: CASGGQDNSPLHF; CDR3 DNA: TGTGCCAGCGGTGGACAGGATAATTCACCCCTCCACTTT
D gene: TRBD1; V gene: TRBV9; clone size: .; J gene: TRBJ1-1; CDR3 length: 15; CDR3 protein: CASSATSGGRTEAFF; CDR3 DNA: TGTGCCAGCAGCGCCACTTCAGGGGGCCGTACTGAAGCTTTCTTT
D gene: .; V gene: TRBV21-1; clone size: .; J gene: TRBJ2-5; CDR3 length: 14; CDR3 protein: CATRDGGRAETQYF; CDR3 DNA: TGTGCCACCAGGGATGGGGGGAGGGCAGAGACCCAGTACTTC
D gene: .; V gene: TRBV28; clone size: few; J gene: TRBJ1-2; CDR3 length: 16; CDR3 protein: CASSSFTVALAWGYTF; CDR3 DNA: TGTGCCAGCAGTTCATTCACAGTGGCCTTAGCGTGGGGCTACACCTTC
D gene: TRBD2; V gene: TRBV15; clone size: few; J gene: TRBJ2-1; CDR3 length: 15; CDR3 protein: CATSRASGRYNEQFF; CDR3 DNA: TGTGCCACCAGCAGAGCTAGCGGCCGCTACAATGAGCAGTTCTTC
D gene: .; V gene: TRBV6-6; clone size: .; J gene: TRBJ1-2; CDR3 length: 13; CDR3 protein: CASSYADSEGYTF; CDR3 DNA: TGTGCCAGCAGTTACGCGGACTCGGAAGGCTACACCTTC
D gene: .; V gene: TRBV19; clone size: .; J gene: TRBJ1-1; CDR3 length: 15; CDR3 protein: CASSPEGQGNTEAFF; CDR3 DNA: TGTGCCAGTAGTCCGGAGGGGCAGGGGAACACTGAAGCTTTCTTT
D gene: TRBD2; V gene: TRBV7-9; clone size: .; J gene: TRBJ2-6; CDR3 length: 18; CDR3 protein: CATRTSFFRSSGANVLTF; CDR3 DNA: TGTGCCACCCGGACTAGCTTTTTCCGAAGCTCTGGGGCCAACGTCCTGACTTTC
D gene: .; V gene: TRBV5-1; clone size: .; J gene: TRBJ1-2; CDR3 length: 13; CDR3 protein: CASSLAVQGEDTF; CDR3 DNA: TGCGCCAGCAGCTTGGCCGTCCAGGGTGAAGACACCTTC
D gene: TRBD2; V gene: TRBV19; clone size: .; J gene: TRBJ2-3; CDR3 length: 16; CDR3 protein: CASSSGPSGGTDTQYF; CDR3 DNA: TGTGCCAGTAGTTCAGGACCATCGGGGGGAACAGATACGCAGTATTTT
D gene: .; V gene: TRBV6-4; clone size: .; J gene: TRBJ1-1; CDR3 length: 13; CDR3 protein: CASRREGNTEAFF; CDR3 DNA: TGTGCCAGCAGACGGGAGGGGAACACTGAAGCTTTCTTT
D gene: .; V gene: TRBV5-6; clone size: .; J gene: TRBJ1-1; CDR3 length: 14; CDR3 protein: CASSLGVQVTEAFF; CDR3 DNA: TGTGCCAGCAGCTTGGGGGTGCAGGTCACTGAAGCTTTCTTT
D gene: .; V gene: TRBV19; clone size: .; J gene: TRBJ2-3; CDR3 length: 13; CDR3 protein: CASSDSGTDTQYF; CDR3 DNA: TGTGCCAGTTCCGACAGCGGCACAGATACGCAGTATTTT
D gene: TRBD1; V gene: TRBV5-6; clone size: .; J gene: TRBJ1-4; CDR3 length: 15; CDR3 protein: CASRVLRGRDEKLFF; CDR3 DNA: TGTGCCAGCAGGGTCCTGAGGGGGCGCGATGAAAAACTGTTTTTT
D gene: .; V gene: TRBV19; clone size: .; J gene: TRBJ1-5; CDR3 length: 13; CDR3 protein: CASSIDSYQPQHF; CDR3 DNA: TGTGCCAGTAGTATTGACAGCTATCAGCCCCAGCATTTT
D gene: TRBD1; V gene: TRBV6-5; clone size: .; J gene: TRBJ1-1; CDR3 length: 14; CDR3 protein: CASTFSGGNTEAFF; CDR3 DNA: TGTGCCAGCACCTTCTCAGGGGGGAACACTGAAGCTTTCTTT
D gene: .; V gene: TRBV27; clone size: .; J gene: TRBJ2-1; CDR3 length: 12; CDR3 protein: CASRGVGNEQFF; CDR3 DNA: TGTGCCAGCAGGGGAGTGGGGAATGAGCAGTTCTTC
D gene: .; V gene: TRBV6-5; clone size: .; J gene: TRBJ2-7; CDR3 length: 12; CDR3 protein: CASRTVTYEQYF; CDR3 DNA: TGTGCCAGCCGCACAGTAACCTACGAGCAGTACTTC
D gene: .; V gene: TRBV7-3; clone size: once; J gene: TRBJ2-2; CDR3 length: 14; CDR3 protein: CASSSTRKTGELFF; CDR3 DNA: TGTGCCAGCAGCTCGACTAGGAAGACCGGGGAGCTGTTTTTT
D gene: TRBD2; V gene: TRBV27; clone size: few; J gene: TRBJ2-1; CDR3 length: 15; CDR3 protein: CASSPGAGGYNEQFF; CDR3 DNA: TGTGCCAGCAGCCCGGGGGCGGGAGGGTACAATGAGCAGTTCTTC
D gene: TRBD2; V gene: TRBV28; clone size: .; J gene: TRBJ2-7; CDR3 length: 15; CDR3 protein: CASSTAGTSFHEQYF; CDR3 DNA: TGTGCCAGCAGTACCGCCGGGACTAGCTTCCACGAGCAGTACTTC
D gene: .; V gene: TRBV4-2; clone size: .; J gene: TRBJ2-1; CDR3 length: 15; CDR3 protein: CASSQETGWRNEQFF; CDR3 DNA: TGTGCCAGCAGCCAAGAGACGGGATGGAGGAATGAGCAGTTCTTC
D gene: .; V gene: TRBV12-1; clone size: .; J gene: TRBJ1-5; CDR3 length: 16; CDR3 protein: CASSFKRDRVGQPQHF; CDR3 DNA: TGTGCCAGCAGCTTTAAAAGGGACAGGGTAGGACAGCCCCAGCATTTT
D gene: TRBD2; V gene: TRBV5-1; clone size: .; J gene: TRBJ2-1; CDR3 length: 16; CDR3 protein: CASSLLSGNSYNEQFF; CDR3 DNA: TGCGCCAGCAGCCTCCTTAGCGGGAACTCCTACAATGAGCAGTTCTTC
D gene: .; V gene: TRBV7-8; clone size: once; J gene: TRBJ2-3; CDR3 length: 17; CDR3 protein: CASSLRAEPHSTDTQYF; CDR3 DNA: TGTGCCAGCAGCTTACGTGCCGAGCCCCATAGCACAGATACGCAGTATTTT
D gene: .; V gene: TRBV5-1; clone size: once; J gene: TRBJ2-1; CDR3 length: 14; CDR3 protein: CASSLSGSYNEQFF; CDR3 DNA: TGCGCCAGCAGCTTAAGCGGCAGTTACAATGAGCAGTTCTTC
D gene: .; V gene: TRBV28; clone size: few; J gene: TRBJ2-5; CDR3 length: 12; CDR3 protein: CASSFEHETQYF; CDR3 DNA: TGTGCCAGCAGTTTTGAGCACGAGACCCAGTACTTC
D gene: .; V gene: TRBV6-5; clone size: .; J gene: TRBJ2-6; CDR3 length: 15; CDR3 protein: CASSFDSSGANVLTF; CDR3 DNA: TGTGCCAGCAGTTTCGACAGCTCTGGGGCCAACGTCCTGACTTTC
D gene: .; V gene: TRBV6-6; clone size: few; J gene: TRBJ1-5; CDR3 length: 14; CDR3 protein: CASSFSGGDQPQHF; CDR3 DNA: TGTGCCAGCAGTTTCTCCGGAGGGGATCAGCCCCAGCATTTT
D gene: .; V gene: TRBV5-8; clone size: .; J gene: TRBJ1-1; CDR3 length: 12; CDR3 protein: CASSPLGSQAFF; CDR3 DNA: TGTGCCAGCAGCCCCTTAGGTAGCCAAGCTTTCTTT